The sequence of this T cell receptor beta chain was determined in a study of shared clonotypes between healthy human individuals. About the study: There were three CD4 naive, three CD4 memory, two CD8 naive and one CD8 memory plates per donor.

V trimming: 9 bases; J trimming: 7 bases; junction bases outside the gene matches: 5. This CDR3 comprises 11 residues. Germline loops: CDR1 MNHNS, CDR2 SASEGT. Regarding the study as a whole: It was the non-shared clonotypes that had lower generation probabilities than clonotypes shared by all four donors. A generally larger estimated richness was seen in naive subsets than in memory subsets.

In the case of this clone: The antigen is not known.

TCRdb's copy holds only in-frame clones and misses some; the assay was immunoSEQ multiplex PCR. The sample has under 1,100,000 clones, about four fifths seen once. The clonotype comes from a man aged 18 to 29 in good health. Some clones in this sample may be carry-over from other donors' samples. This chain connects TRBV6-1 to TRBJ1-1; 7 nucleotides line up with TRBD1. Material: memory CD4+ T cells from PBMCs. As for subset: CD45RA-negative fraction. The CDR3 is CASKDRSEAFF. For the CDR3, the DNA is TGTGCCAGTAAGGACAGGAGTGAAGCTTTCTTT.